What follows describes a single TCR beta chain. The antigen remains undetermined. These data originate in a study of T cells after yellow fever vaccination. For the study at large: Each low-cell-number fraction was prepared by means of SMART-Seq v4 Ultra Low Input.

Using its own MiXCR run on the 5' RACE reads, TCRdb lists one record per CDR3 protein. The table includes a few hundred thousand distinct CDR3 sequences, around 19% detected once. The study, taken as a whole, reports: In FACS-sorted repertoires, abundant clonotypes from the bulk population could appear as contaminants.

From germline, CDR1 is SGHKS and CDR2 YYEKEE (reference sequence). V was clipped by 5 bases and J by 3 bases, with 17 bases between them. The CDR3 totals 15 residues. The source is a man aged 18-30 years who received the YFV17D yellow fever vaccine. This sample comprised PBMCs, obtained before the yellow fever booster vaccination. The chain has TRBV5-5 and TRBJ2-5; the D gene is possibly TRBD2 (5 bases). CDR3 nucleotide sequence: TGTGCCAGCAGTTATGTACTAGGTAAAAAAGAGACCCAGTACTTC. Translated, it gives CASSYVLGKKETQYF.